The 9 T cell receptor beta chains presented below share a single source sample, sequenced in a study of cytomegalovirus exposure and HLA in healthy donors. Vbeta (60) and Jbeta (13) primers were used in the PCR. The table came from immunoSEQ multiplex PCR; TCRdb's copy has only in-frame clones and leaves some out. The data show around 170,000 clones, over 75% seen once. Sequenced input: PBMCs. The source of these receptors is a man in his fifties in good health and CMV-seronegative.

This chain links TRBV27 with TRBJ2-5; 9 nucleotides agree with TRBD1. The DNA end favors TRBJ2-7, so the J call may be wrong. Germline V gene sequence: CDR1 MNHEY, CDR2 SMNVEV (reference sequence). The length of the CDR3 is 14 residues. The CDR3 is CASSLGTGSYEQYF. The CDR3 DNA reads as TGTGCCAGCAGTTTAGGGACAGGGTCCTACGAGCAGTACTTC.

The chain is built from TRBV7-6 and TRBJ1-6; the D gene is possibly TRBD1 (5 bases). V was trimmed by 6 bases and J by 7 bases, leaving 10 bases between them. Germline V gives CDR1 SGHVS, CDR2 FNYEAQ. CDR3 length: 13 residues. CDR3 DNA: TGTGCCAGCAGGACGGGGGAGAATTCACCCCTCCACTTT. Translating it yields CASRTGENSPLHF.

Remarks on this clone: Within the sample, other DNA sequences also encode this same CDR3. The V call is TRBV5-5, the J call TRBJ1-5, with 7 bases matching TRBD1. CDR1 SGHKS and CDR2 YYEKEE come from the germline V gene (reference sequence). The junction had 1 base not matched to a gene; V was cut back by 1 base and J by 3 bases. This CDR3 comprises 14 residues. For the CDR3, the DNA is TGTGCCAGCAGCTTGACAGGGGTCAATCAGCCCCAGCATTTT. It is translated as CASSLTGVNQPQHF.

This clone was observed a handful of times. This sequence joins TRBV4-1 and TRBJ2-7, with a weak D call TRBD1 (5 bases). Trimming shortened V by 1 base and J by 2 bases, and 12 bases separated the two germline ends. CDR1 and CDR2 from the germline V gene are MGHRA and YSYEKL. CDR3 size: 15 residues. CDR3 sequence: CASSQAQGSPYEQYF. For the CDR3, the DNA is TGCGCCAGCAGCCAAGCTCAGGGTAGTCCCTACGAGCAGTACTTC.

This rearrangement joins TRBV6-5 to TRBJ1-2, with a possible D match to TRBD1 (5 bases). The V gene's germline CDR1 is MNHEY and CDR2 SVGAGI. The CDR3 consists of 14 residues. The ends were cut back, 6 bases at V and 4 bases at J, with 15 bases in the middle. As DNA, the CDR3 is TGTGCCAGCAGCACCCCGGGGGAGAGCTATGGCTACACCTTC. Its protein is CASSTPGESYGYTF.

This clone was counted between two and nine times. This chain joins TRBV6-5 and TRBJ1-1; 8 bases agree with TRBD1. Unmatched junction bases numbered 6, after V lost 2 bases and J lost 4 bases. There are 15 residues in the CDR3. Germline lookup yields CDR1 MNHEY and CDR2 SVGAGI. The CDR3 is CASSYRDRIATEAFF. The CDR3 bases are TGTGCCAGCAGTTACAGGGACAGGATCGCCACTGAAGCTTTCTTT.

V is TRBV5-5 and J is TRBJ1-4; D remains ambiguous. The CDR3 consists of 11 residues. The germline gives CDR1 SGHKS, CDR2 YYEKEE (reference sequence). Trimming removed 5 bases from V and 8 bases from J, with 7 bases in between. Written as DNA, the CDR3 is TGTGCCAGCAGACTAAGGGAAAAACTGTTTTTT. It translates to CASRLREKLFF.

V and J are TRBV7-9 and TRBJ1-2; no firm D call. Trimming removed 6 bases at V and 7 bases at J, with 18 bases between. This CDR3 contains 14 residues. Germline CDR1 reads SEHNR; CDR2 reads FQNEAQ (reference sequence). CDR3 DNA sequence: TGTGCCAGCAGAACACCGGGAGAAACCCCTGGCTACACCTTC. It translates to CASRTPGETPGYTF. Supplemented by reference TRBV7-9 and TRBJ1-2, the full variable domain reads DTGVSQNPRHKITKRGQNVTFRCDPISEHNRLYWYRQTLGQGPEFLTYFQNEAQLEKSRLLSDRFSAERPKGSFSTLEIQRTEQGDSAMYLCASRTPGETPGYTFGSGTRLTVV.

The rearrangement joins TRBV7-9 to TRBJ2-3; maybe TRBD2 (5 bases). Trimming shortened V by 3 bases and J by 2 bases, and 12 bases separated the two germline ends. CDR1 and CDR2 from the germline V gene are SEHNR and FQNEAQ (reference sequence). This CDR3 has 15 amino acids. The CDR3 nucleotides read TGTGCCAGCAGCTTGGAGCGGACCTACACAGATACGCAGTATTTT. Protein sequence: CASSLERTYTDTQYF. The full variable domain, in which reference TRBV7-9 and TRBJ2-3 provide the parts outside the CDR3, is DTGVSQNPRHKITKRGQNVTFRCDPISEHNRLYWYRQTLGQGPEFLTYFQNEAQLEKSRLLSDRFSAERPKGSFSTLEIQRTEQGDSAMYLCASSLERTYTDTQYFGPGTRLTVL.